These 29 T cell receptor beta chains share one sample of origin, sequenced in a study of T-cell memory formation after mild COVID-19. TCRdb recomputed calls from the 5' RACE reads with MiXCR, one row per CDR3 protein. Of about 140,000 distinct CDR3 sequences listed, under 25% were seen once; the top ten hold around 2.4%. The sequencing sample was made of PBMCs or a T cell subset sorted from them (not recorded which). Every receptor here comes from an adult woman who had mild COVID-19 (a few samples of this study predate the infection). Cell type and time point are not known.

This clonotype was picked up a small number of times. The chain recombines TRBV7-9 with TRBJ1-1; D remains ambiguous. V was cut by 1 base and J by 4 bases, with 16 bases left in between. The germline CDR1 and CDR2 sequences are SEHNR and FQNEAQ (reference sequence). The CDR3 covers 16 residues. The CDR3 here is CASSLDIAPRSTEAFF. The CDR3 coding sequence is TGTGCCAGCAGCTTAGATATAGCGCCTAGGAGCACTGAAGCTTTCTTT.

This clonotype was counted between two and nine times. This sequence joins TRBV19 and TRBJ2-2; tentative D call: TRBD2 (5 bases). The CDR3 spans 14 residues. Germline V CDR1 and CDR2: LNHDA, SQIVND (reference sequence). With 7 bases removed from V and 3 bases from J, the gap between germline ends came to 12 bases. The CDR3 here is CASIETIHTGELFF. CDR3 sequence (DNA): TGTGCCAGTATTGAGACTATCCACACCGGGGAGCTGTTTTTT.

This clonotype occurred a few times. This chain joins TRBV12-3 or TRBV12-4 and TRBJ1-2; a possible D gene is TRBD1 (5 bases). The V end lost 6 bases, the J end lost 4 bases, and 21 bases lay between the germline ends. The CDR3 contains 16 residues. The CDR3 loop is CASRPGLTRASYGYTF. CDR3 in DNA: TGTGCCAGCAGACCGGGACTTACAAGGGCATCCTATGGCTACACCTTC.

The chain uses TRBV20-1 and TRBJ2-5; TRBD1 or TRBD2 may be the D gene (6 bases each). CDR3 size: 16 residues. V was shortened by 0 bases and J by 5 bases, with 19 bases between the two germline ends. Germline CDR1 reads DFQATT; CDR2 reads SNEGSKA (reference sequence). The CDR3 DNA is TGCAGTGCTAGAGATCGGGGGCGGGGACTTTCGGAGACCCAGTACTTC. Its translation: CSARDRGRGLSETQYF.

The chain joins TRBV2 to TRBJ1-5, with D uncertain. The germline CDR1 and CDR2 sequences are SNHLY and FYNNEI. Trimming took 7 bases from V and 0 from J, leaving 13 bases between them. The CDR3 covers 15 residues. CDR3 DNA sequence: TGTGCCAGCACAGATGGTGTGTTTAGCAATCAGCCCCAGCATTTT. It encodes CASTDGVFSNQPQHF.

This clonotype was observed a handful of times. This chain uses TRBV6-5 with TRBJ2-3; 10 bases fit TRBD2. In germline, CDR1 is MNHEY, CDR2 SVGAGI. This CDR3 is 16 amino acids long. Trimming cost V 6 bases and J 6 bases; bases outside gene matches: 12. In nucleotides, the CDR3 is TGTGCCAGCAGCCTCCACCTAGCGGGAGTAACGGATACGCAGTATTTT. It encodes CASSLHLAGVTDTQYF.

Many counts were recorded for this clonotype. This rearrangement joins TRBV6-5 to TRBJ1-1; TRBD1 is a possible D gene (5 bases). The CDR3 totals 13 residues. CDR1 and CDR2 from the germline V gene are MNHEY and SVGAGI. V was clipped by 5 bases and J by 5 bases, with 12 bases between them. CDR3 DNA: TGTGCCAGCAGTCCGGGACGTTGGACTGAAGCTTTCTTT. It is translated as CASSPGRWTEAFF.

This clonotype was detected many times. The chain joins TRBV6-5 to TRBJ1-1, with D tentatively TRBD1 (6 bases). The germline V and J ends were trimmed by 4 bases and 8 bases, with 14 bases remaining between them. The germline V gene has CDR1 MNHEY and CDR2 SVGAGI. This CDR3 has 13 amino acids. Here the CDR3 reads CASSSTGPGEAFF. Written as DNA, the CDR3 is TGTGCCAGCAGTTCAACAGGGCCCGGGGAAGCTTTCTTT.

This clonotype appeared many times. V is TRBV5-5 and J is TRBJ2-2; no firm D call. The CDR3 contains 13 residues. V shed 2 bases and J shed 4 bases, with 6 bases lying between them. The germline V gene encodes CDR1 SGHKS and CDR2 YYEKEE (reference sequence). The CDR3 sequence is CASSFSITGELFF. The CDR3 DNA reads TGTGCCAGCAGCTTCTCTATCACCGGGGAGCTGTTTTTT.

The chain joins TRBV6-1 to TRBJ1-2; D might be TRBD1 (5 bases). CDR1 is MNHNS and CDR2 is SASEGT in the germline V gene. Trimming removed 8 bases at V and 8 bases at J, with 18 bases between. The CDR3 consists of 13 residues. CDR3 protein: CASGAPGFIGYTF. The CDR3 nucleotides read TGTGCCAGCGGAGCCCCAGGGTTCATAGGCTACACCTTC.

A few counts support this clonotype. The chain uses TRBV9 and TRBJ2-1; 7 bases are a match to TRBD2. The CDR3 sequence is 16 residues long. The V segment lost 3 bases and the J segment 2 bases; nucleotides outside the gene matches: 8. Germline V gives CDR1 SGDLS, CDR2 YYNGEE. The DNA for the CDR3 is TGTGCCAGCAGCGGGGTAGCGGGCGCGACCTACAATGAGCAGTTCTTC. Translation: CASSGVAGATYNEQFF.

The genes are TRBV6-5 and TRBJ2-7, with D perhaps matching TRBD1 (6 bases). The CDR3 spans 14 residues. Germline values: CDR1 MNHEY, CDR2 SVGAGI. V dropped 0 bases and J dropped 2 bases, with 8 bases sitting between them. CDR3 loop: CASSYSGAAYEQYF. CDR3 sequence (DNA): TGTGCCAGCAGTTACTCGGGGGCCGCCTACGAGCAGTACTTC.

Only a few counts were recorded for this clonotype. The chain combines TRBV7-2 with TRBJ2-7; D ambiguous. Germline V gene data show CDR1 as SGHTA and CDR2 as FQGNSA. The CDR3 loop spans 13 amino acids. Trimming left V 5 bases short and J 1 base short, with 9 bases between. The CDR3 DNA sequence: TGTGCCAGCAGCAAGCCTGGGTCCTACGAGCAGTACTTC. Amino acid sequence: CASSKPGSYEQYF.

This chain links TRBV11-2 with TRBJ2-3; 7 bases match TRBD2. Trimming removed 9 bases from V and 1 base from J; junction bases left unmatched: 7. The CDR3 is made up of 14 amino acids. Germline loops: CDR1 SGHAT, CDR2 FQNNGV. CDR3 loop: CASKQRGGTDTQYF. The CDR3 region has the DNA TGTGCCAGTAAACAGCGGGGAGGCACAGATACGCAGTATTTT.

V gene TRBV2 combines with J gene TRBJ2-2; 7 positions agree with TRBD1. The J segment lost 2 bases and the V segment lost 8 bases, leaving 5 bases of the junction unmatched. CDR1 is SNHLY, CDR2 FYNNEI, per germline. CDR3 length equals 14 residues. This CDR3 is CASRRDRNTGELFF. In DNA, the CDR3 is TGTGCCAGCCGCCGGGACAGAAACACCGGGGAGCTGTTTTTT.

The chain combines TRBV27 with TRBJ2-5; TRBD2 matches at 7 bases. Germline trimming cut 4 bases from V and 5 bases from J; bases unmatched to any gene: 13. The germline CDR1 and CDR2 sequences are MNHEY and SMNVEV (reference sequence). The CDR3 sequence is 16 residues long. DNA for the CDR3: TGTGCCAGCAGTTCCCAGGTCTGGGGGGGTGAGGAGACCCAGTACTTC. Its protein is CASSSQVWGGEETQYF.

In this sample, this clonotype turned up many times. The chain is built from TRBV20-1 and TRBJ2-7, with 11 bases identical to TRBD2. The CDR3 consists of 14 residues. Germline assignment: CDR1 DFQATT and CDR2 SNEGSKA (reference sequence). Trimming took 5 bases from V and 2 from J; bases not matched to a gene: 5. CDR3 DNA: TGCAGTGCTCAATTTAGCGGGGGGGCCTACGAGCAGTACTTC. It encodes CSAQFSGGAYEQYF.

This clonotype was seen only a few times. V gene TRBV5-1 combines with J gene TRBJ2-3; 10 bases line up with TRBD2. With V trimmed by 4 bases and J by 5 bases, 4 bases remained unmatched. The CDR3 totals 14 residues. Per the germline V gene, CDR1 is SGHRS and CDR2 is YFSETQ. The CDR3 is CASSLGLAEDTQYF. The CDR3, as DNA: TGCGCCAGCAGCCTCGGACTAGCGGAAGATACGCAGTATTTT.

This clonotype was seen a few times. The chain uses TRBV9 and TRBJ2-1; 15 bases are a match to TRBD2. The CDR3 runs to 14 residues. Per the germline V gene, CDR1 is SGDLS and CDR2 is YYNGEE. J was trimmed by 10 bases and V by 4 bases; bases with no gene match: 3. CDR3 residues: CASSPGTSGREQFF. Written as DNA, the CDR3 is TGTGCCAGCAGCCCGGGGACTAGCGGGAGGGAGCAGTTCTTC. Drawing the rest from reference TRBV9 and TRBJ2-1, the complete variable domain is DSGVTQTPKHLITATGQRVTLRCSPRSGDLSVYWYQQSLDQGLQFLIQYYNGEERAKGNILERFSAQQFPDLHSELNLSSLELGDSALYFCASSPGTSGREQFFGPGTRLTVL.

CDR3 nucleotide sequence: TGTGCCAGCAGTTCCGGACAGGGTCGCAATGAGCAGTTCTTC. It encodes CASSSGQGRNEQFF. The V gene is TRBV6-5, the J gene TRBJ2-1; 8 bases fit TRBD1. CDR3 size: 14 residues. Germline lookup yields CDR1 MNHEY and CDR2 SVGAGI. V lost 4 bases, J lost 6 bases, and 5 bases stayed unmatched.

This clonotype has more than one count but fewer than ten. The chain has TRBV14 and TRBJ2-5; D uncertain. The germline V gene encodes CDR1 SGHDN and CDR2 FVKESK. This CDR3 is built from 13 residues. With 3 bases removed from V and 5 bases from J, the gap between germline ends came to 10 bases. In nucleotides, the CDR3 is TGTGCCAGCAGCCACCTGACAATTGAGACCCAGTACTTC. Its protein is CASSHLTIETQYF.

The genes are TRBV10-3 and TRBJ1-2; TRBD1 might be the D (5 bases). Germline loops: CDR1 ENHRY, CDR2 SYGVKD. V was shortened by 0 bases and J by 8 bases, with 7 bases between the two germline ends. CDR3 length: 12 residues. CDR3 amino acids: CAISESWDGYTF. The CDR3 DNA is TGTGCCATCAGTGAGTCGTGGGACGGCTACACCTTC.

The chain recombines TRBV12-3 or TRBV12-4 with TRBJ1-1, with D hard to call. Deletions cut 5 bases from V and 6 bases from J, with 10 bases between. The CDR3 consists of 12 residues. The CDR3 DNA sequence: TGTGCCAGCAGTCGATCAGGTCCTGAAGCTTTCTTT. It specifies CASSRSGPEAFF.

The chain uses TRBV4-3 and TRBJ2-5; no firm D call. In germline, CDR1 is LGHNA, CDR2 YSLEER. V shed 1 base and J shed 2 bases, with 11 bases lying between them. This CDR3 is 15 amino acids long. The CDR3 nucleotides are TGCGCCAGCAGCCAAGGATACAGCTTTCAAGAGACCCAGTACTTC. This translates into CASSQGYSFQETQYF.

J is TRBJ2-5 and V is TRBV2; D remains unclear. V was clipped by 5 bases and J by 9 bases, with 10 bases between them. The germline V gene encodes CDR1 SNHLY and CDR2 FYNNEI. The CDR3 extends over 11 amino acids. CDR3 region: CASSNPRAQYF. Here the CDR3 DNA reads TGTGCCAGCAGTAACCCCCGGGCCCAGTACTTC.

J is TRBJ1-6 and V is TRBV6-2 or TRBV6-3; the D is unclear. V lost 2 bases, J lost 8 bases, and 22 bases lay in between. The germline gives CDR1 MNHEY, CDR2 SVGEGT. This CDR3 comprises 18 residues. The chain's CDR3 is CASSYAEGRTLRDSPLHF. The CDR3 DNA is TGTGCCAGCAGTTACGCGGAGGGCAGGACGTTGAGGGATTCACCCCTCCACTTT.

This clonotype appeared a few times. The rearrangement joins TRBV20-1 to TRBJ1-5; the D is unclear. The CDR3 is 14 amino acids. CDR1 is DFQATT, CDR2 SNEGSKA, per germline (reference sequence). The V and J ends lost 6 bases and 2 bases respectively, with 14 bases between them. CDR3 sequence: CSAPISRGNQPQHF. DNA of the CDR3: TGCAGTGCCCCGATTTCCCGGGGCAATCAGCCCCAGCATTTT.

This clonotype was seen a few times. The chain couples TRBV19 to TRBJ2-1; possibly TRBD2 for D (6 bases). The CDR3 contains 14 residues. V lost 4 bases and J 2 bases, leaving 9 bases between the germline ends. CDR1 and CDR2 from the germline V gene are LNHDA and SQIVND (reference sequence). Here the CDR3 reads CASSRDSAYNEQFF. The CDR3, as DNA: TGTGCCAGTAGTAGGGACTCTGCCTACAATGAGCAGTTCTTC.

The chain links TRBV29-1 to TRBJ2-7; perhaps TRBD1 as D (6 bases). Germline CDR1 reads SQVTM; CDR2 reads ANQGSEA. Trimming took 0 bases from V and 7 from J, leaving 16 bases between them. The CDR3 has 14 residues. The DNA of the CDR3 is TGCAGCGTTGAAGATGCAGGGGCTAGTCGGGAGCAGTACTTC. Amino acid sequence: CSVEDAGASREQYF.